This TCR beta chain was recorded in a study of blood T cell repertoires in COVID-19. About the research overall: The United States, Italy and Spain provided the acute and convalescent COVID-19 samples.

Looked up from germline, CDR1 is LGHNA and CDR2 is YNFKEQ. Trimming at V came to 4 bases and at J to 0 bases, leaving 3 bases not matched to a gene. This CDR3 comprises 15 residues. The repertoire was sequenced with immunoSEQ multiplex PCR; TCRdb's copy has only in-frame clones and lacks some. The repertoire includes about 260,000 clones, around 90% of them detected once, and under 3% sits in the top ten. The gene calls are TRBV4-2 and TRBJ2-3; 8 positions agree with TRBD2. Source material: peripheral blood. The origin of this receptor is a person under 35 with COVID-19, enrolled during active disease. Written as DNA, the CDR3 is TGTGCCAGCAGCCGTAGCGGGGAGAGCACAGATACGCAGTATTTT. Residues: CASSRSGESTDTQYF.